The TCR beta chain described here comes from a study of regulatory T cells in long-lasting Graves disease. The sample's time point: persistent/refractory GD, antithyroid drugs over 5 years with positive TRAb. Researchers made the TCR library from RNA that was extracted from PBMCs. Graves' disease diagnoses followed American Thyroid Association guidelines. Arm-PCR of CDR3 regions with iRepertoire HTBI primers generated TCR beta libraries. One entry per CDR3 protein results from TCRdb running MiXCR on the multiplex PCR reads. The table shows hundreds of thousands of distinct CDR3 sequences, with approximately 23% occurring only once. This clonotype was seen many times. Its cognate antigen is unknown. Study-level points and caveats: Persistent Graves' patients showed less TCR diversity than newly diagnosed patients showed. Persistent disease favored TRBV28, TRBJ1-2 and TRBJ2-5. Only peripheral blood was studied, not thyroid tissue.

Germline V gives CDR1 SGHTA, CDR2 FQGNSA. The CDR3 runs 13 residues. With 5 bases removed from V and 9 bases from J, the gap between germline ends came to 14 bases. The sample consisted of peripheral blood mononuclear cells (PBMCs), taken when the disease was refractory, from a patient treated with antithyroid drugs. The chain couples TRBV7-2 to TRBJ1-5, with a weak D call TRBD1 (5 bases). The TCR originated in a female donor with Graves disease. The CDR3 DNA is TGTGCCAGCAGCGCGCACCCGCAGGGGCCCCAGCATTTT. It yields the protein CASSAHPQGPQHF.